One T cell receptor (beta chain) is described in this entry. Its antigen is not identified. This sample is drawn from a study of T cell repertoires in cytomegalovirus infection. Study context: Recently identified HLA-C-restricted CMV epitopes were used, and well-studied HLA-B-restricted CMV epitopes were used as well. Matching HLA type, along with CMV infection, was indicated by public TCR beta signatures.

The CDR3 is 14 residues long. Germline CDR1 reads SNHLY; CDR2 reads FYNNEI. J gave up 6 bases and V 6 bases, and 7 bases lay outside the gene matches. A single record per CDR3 protein comes from TCRdb applying MiXCR to the reads. This table has fewer than 950,000 distinct CDR3 sequences, about 31% appearing once. Study observations and caveats: In two of eight donors, the top clonotype was HLA-C-restricted CMV-specific. People with CMV and the relevant HLA were identified by cumulative public TCR beta family frequency.

The specimen comprised cultured CD8+ T cells from PBMCs, sampled from culture after CMV antigen stimulation. The chain links TRBV2 to TRBJ2-1, with 8 bases lining up with TRBD2. This sequence originates from a human donor in good health (CMV status not recorded). Some clones in this sample may be carry-over from other donors' samples. The CDR3 nucleotides read TGTGCCAGCAGGGGGGGACTAGGGACCAATGAGCAGTTCTTC. Its protein product is CASRGGLGTNEQFF.